The 32 T cell receptor beta chains below were found in one sample sequenced in a study of blood T cell repertoires in COVID-19. Some clones are missing from TCRdb's copy, which holds only in-frame ones; the method was immunoSEQ multiplex PCR. The sample consists of 150,000 to 160,000 clones, roughly nine tenths of them appearing once. Sequencing input: peripheral blood. These receptors were taken from a woman between 40 and 55 years old with acute or convalescent COVID-19.

The V gene is TRBV9, the J gene TRBJ2-3; TRBD2 agrees at 8 bases. The germline gives CDR1 SGDLS, CDR2 YYNGEE. The CDR3 consists of 14 residues. The junction had 9 bases not matched to a gene; V was cut back by 4 bases and J by 8 bases. CDR3 protein: CASSRAGVPATQYF. CDR3 in DNA: TGTGCCAGCAGCCGAGCGGGAGTTCCTGCTACGCAGTATTTT.

The chain is built from TRBV4-1 and TRBJ2-5; weak D call: TRBD2 (5 bases). Germline V gene data show CDR1 as MGHRA and CDR2 as YSYEKL. V shed 1 base and J shed 8 bases, with 11 bases lying between them. This CDR3 has 13 amino acids. The CDR3 loop is CASSQVERGTQYF. The CDR3 DNA sequence: TGCGCCAGCAGCCAAGTAGAACGGGGAACCCAGTACTTC.

This chain joins TRBV6-4 and TRBJ2-1, with unresolved D. CDR3 length equals 15 residues. With 2 bases removed from V and 2 bases from J, the gap between germline ends came to 10 bases. Germline loops: CDR1 MRHNA, CDR2 SNTAGT. The CDR3 loop reads CASSDRARAYNEQFF. CDR3 in DNA: TGTGCCAGCAGTGACCGAGCTCGAGCCTACAATGAGCAGTTCTTC.

The V call is TRBV29-1, the J call TRBJ2-1; possibly TRBD2 for D (6 bases). Germline values: CDR1 SQVTM, CDR2 ANQGSEA. The CDR3 has 14 residues. V shed 6 bases and J shed 3 bases, with 15 bases lying between them. CDR3 sequence (DNA): TGCAGCGTAGATAACACGGGACTCTACAATGAGCAGTTCTTC. This gives the protein CSVDNTGLYNEQFF.

This chain links TRBV5-8 with TRBJ2-7; TRBD1 aligns across 8 bases. CDR3 length equals 15 residues. V lost 3 bases and J lost 5; bases outside the gene matches: 10. In germline, CDR1 is SGHTS, CDR2 YDEGEE. CDR3 sequence: CASSWRQGSFHEQYF. The CDR3 DNA sequence: TGTGCCAGCAGCTGGAGACAGGGGAGTTTCCACGAGCAGTACTTC.

This clone was seen a few times. This chain links TRBV5-1 with TRBJ2-2; possibly TRBD1 for D (6 bases). The germline V gene has CDR1 SGHRS and CDR2 YFSETQ. V lost 4 bases and J 2 bases, leaving 15 bases between the germline ends. The CDR3 is made up of 16 amino acids. CDR3 nucleotides: TGCGCCAGCAGCCGGTTACAGGGAATAAACACCGGGGAGCTGTTTTTT. Translated: CASSRLQGINTGELFF.

This chain links TRBV7-6 with TRBJ2-7; TRBD1 matches 12 bases. The CDR3 is made up of 15 amino acids. Germline V gene sequence: CDR1 SGHVS, CDR2 FNYEAQ. V lost 1 base to trimming and J lost 7 bases; unmatched junction nucleotides: 5. The DNA for the CDR3 is TGTGCCAGCAGCTTAGGGGGACAGGGGGCAGTGGAGCAGTACTTC. Its translation: CASSLGGQGAVEQYF.

The rearrangement joins TRBV20-1 to TRBJ1-2; D is undetermined. This CDR3 contains 11 residues. The V end lost 3 bases, the J end lost 6 bases, and 8 bases lay between the germline ends. Germline CDR1 is DFQATT and CDR2 is SNEGSKA (reference sequence). CDR3 sequence: CSARSGDGYTF. The CDR3 nucleotides are TGCAGTGCTAGGTCGGGAGATGGCTACACCTTC.

In DNA form, the CDR3 reads TGCAGTGCTAGTTCTTTTACTAGCGGCCCCATGGATACGCAGTATTTT. This sequence encodes CSASSFTSGPMDTQYF. V usage is TRBV20-1 and J usage is TRBJ2-3; 8 bases align to TRBD2. Germline V gene sequence: CDR1 DFQATT, CDR2 SNEGSKA (reference sequence). With V trimmed by 3 bases and J by 6 bases, 14 bases remained unmatched. The CDR3 sequence is 16 residues long.

Only one count was recorded for this clone. The chain carries TRBV2 and TRBJ1-2, with TRBD1 matching over 8 bases. The V gene end was trimmed by 4 bases and the J gene end by 5 bases; junction bases not matched to a gene: 6. The CDR3 loop spans 14 amino acids. Looked up from germline, CDR1 is SNHLY and CDR2 is FYNNEI. The CDR3 DNA sequence: TGTGCCAGCAGTGGAGGGACAGGTTCATATGGCTACACCTTC. Amino acids: CASSGGTGSYGYTF.

This clone occurred a few times. The chain has TRBV30 and TRBJ1-1; the match to TRBD1 covers 7 bases. Germline V lookup: CDR1 GTSNPN, CDR2 SVGIG (reference sequence). V was clipped by 4 bases and J by 1 base; unmatched bases: 3. The CDR3 extends over 13 amino acids. Here the CDR3 reads CAWMRQGNTEAFF. The CDR3 DNA is TGTGCCTGGATGAGACAGGGGAACACTGAAGCTTTCTTT.

The rearrangement links TRBV9 to TRBJ1-1; D possibly corresponds to TRBD1 (5 bases). Trimming took 0 bases from V and 2 from J, leaving 8 bases between them. This CDR3 has 14 residues. Germline-derived CDR1 and CDR2 are SGDLS and YYNGEE. DNA of the CDR3: TGTGCCAGCAGCGTAGACCAGGGAAACACTGAAGCTTTCTTT. Translated, it gives CASSVDQGNTEAFF.

This chain links TRBV6-2 or TRBV6-3 with TRBJ2-1; 8 nucleotides match TRBD2. V was clipped by 6 bases and J by 2 bases; unmatched bases: 6. This CDR3 contains 15 residues. Per the germline V gene, CDR1 is MNHEY and CDR2 is SVGEGT. The CDR3 coding sequence is TGTGCCAGCAGCATCGGGGGGGGACCCTACAATGAGCAGTTCTTC. Translation gives CASSIGGGPYNEQFF.

V usage is TRBV19 and J usage is TRBJ2-4, with D possibly TRBD1 on 6 matching bases. V lost 5 bases, J lost 3 bases, and 17 bases lay in between. Per germline, CDR1 LNHDA and CDR2 SQIVND (reference sequence). CDR3 length equals 16 residues. The CDR3 protein is CASSGDKGVDKNIQYF. The CDR3 DNA is TGTGCCAGTAGTGGGGACAAGGGAGTGGACAAAAACATTCAGTACTTC.

The chain links TRBV11-2 to TRBJ2-5, with D possibly matching TRBD2 (5 bases). The germline gives CDR1 SGHAT, CDR2 FQNNGV. Trimming took off 3 bases at V and 1 base at J, with 12 bases between the two ends. CDR3 size: 15 residues. CDR3 DNA sequence: TGTGCCAGCAGCTTGGGAGCGGAGTTCCAAGAGACCCAGTACTTC. Amino acid sequence: CASSLGAEFQETQYF.

This chain's CDR3 is CASRRNRESGNTIYF. Here the CDR3 DNA reads TGTGCCAGCAGACGAAACAGGGAATCTGGAAACACCATATATTTT. The J gene is TRBJ1-3, the V gene TRBV5-5, with D possibly matching TRBD1 (6 bases). Trimming left V 5 bases short and J 1 base short, with 13 bases between. The CDR3 runs to 15 residues. CDR1 and CDR2 from the germline V gene are SGHKS and YYEKEE (reference sequence).

The chain combines TRBV5-1 with TRBJ2-3, with D possibly TRBD2 on 6 matching bases. Per germline, CDR1 SGHRS and CDR2 YFSETQ. CDR3 length: 17 residues. Between the trimmed V and J ends, which lost 2 bases and 2 bases, there was a span of 18 bases. DNA of the CDR3: TGCGCCAGCAGCTTAACGGGGGACGGCCCCCACACAGATACGCAGTATTTT. The encoded protein is CASSLTGDGPHTDTQYF.

J is TRBJ2-1 and V is TRBV9, with TRBD1 identical over 11 bases. J was trimmed by 13 bases and V by 0 bases; bases with no gene match: 9. This CDR3 comprises 15 residues. Germline CDR1 is SGDLS and CDR2 is YYNGEE. DNA for the CDR3: TGTGCCAGCAGCGTAGATGGACAGGGGGCGGCGCGTCAGTTCTTC. Translating gives CASSVDGQGAARQFF.

This chain connects TRBV5-4 to TRBJ2-2, with 16 bases identical to TRBD2. CDR3 length equals 18 residues. CDR1 is SGHNT, CDR2 YYREEE, per germline (reference sequence). V dropped 3 bases and J dropped 5; count of bases not matched to a gene: 7. CDR3 sequence: CASSSGTSGRVGTGELFF. CDR3 DNA: TGTGCCAGCAGCTCCGGGACTAGCGGGAGGGTGGGGACCGGGGAGCTGTTTTTT.

V usage is TRBV2 and J usage is TRBJ2-2, with 7 nucleotides matching TRBD1. CDR1 SNHLY and CDR2 FYNNEI come from the germline V gene. The J segment lost 2 bases and the V segment lost 8 bases, leaving 5 bases of the junction unmatched. This CDR3 contains 14 residues. The CDR3 nucleotides read TGTGCCAGCCACTGGGACAGCAACACCGGGGAGCTGTTTTTT. As protein: CASHWDSNTGELFF.

The chain recombines TRBV24-1 with TRBJ1-2, with D possibly matching TRBD1 (5 bases). The CDR3 extends over 14 amino acids. Per the germline V gene, CDR1 is KGHDR and CDR2 is SFDVKD. V lost 4 bases, J lost 2 bases, and 10 bases lay in between. The CDR3 region has the DNA TGTGCCACCAGTGACCCGGGGGGAAACTATGGCTACACCTTC. It translates to CATSDPGGNYGYTF.

V and J are TRBV28 and TRBJ2-7; 9 bases match TRBD2. The CDR3 has 15 residues. Germline assignment: CDR1 MDHEN and CDR2 SYDVKM. J gave up 3 bases and V 6 bases, and 9 bases lay outside the gene matches. The CDR3 region is CASSAIAGVIYEQYF. In DNA, the CDR3 is TGTGCCAGCAGCGCAATAGCGGGGGTAATCTACGAGCAGTACTTC.

The chain carries TRBV5-1 and TRBJ2-3; D possibly corresponds to TRBD1 (6 bases). Trimming cost V 0 bases and J 6 bases, with 14 bases left between them. This CDR3 contains 15 residues. Germline V lookup: CDR1 SGHRS, CDR2 YFSETQ. CDR3 coding DNA: TGCGCCAGCAGCTTGGTTGCAGGGGTCTGGGATACGCAGTATTTT. Amino acid sequence: CASSLVAGVWDTQYF.

The CDR3 sequence is CASSLDRGSEAFF. CDR3 coding DNA: TGTGCCAGCAGCTTAGACAGGGGCTCTGAAGCTTTCTTT. The chain combines TRBV11-2 with TRBJ1-1; perhaps TRBD1 as D (6 bases). This CDR3 has 13 residues. V was trimmed by 0 bases and J by 6 bases, leaving 8 bases between them. CDR1 SGHAT and CDR2 FQNNGV come from the germline V gene.

The chain is built from TRBV28 and TRBJ1-2; 8 nucleotides line up with TRBD1. This CDR3 is built from 14 residues. Germline CDR1 reads MDHEN; CDR2 reads SYDVKM. V shed 6 bases, J shed 4 bases, and the junction held 7 bases outside the gene matches. CDR3 nucleotide sequence: TGTGCCAGCAGATTCAGGGGGCGCGTCTATGGCTACACCTTC. Amino acids: CASRFRGRVYGYTF.

The gene calls are TRBV27 and TRBJ2-3, with D unclear. Trimming pared 3 bases from V and 1 base from J, leaving 5 bases between. The CDR3 contains 13 residues. Germline V lookup: CDR1 MNHEY, CDR2 SMNVEV (reference sequence). The CDR3 reads CASSFGGTDTQYF. CDR3 sequence (DNA): TGTGCCAGCAGTTTTGGAGGCACAGATACGCAGTATTTT.

This rearrangement joins TRBV2 to TRBJ1-2, with D possibly TRBD1 on 6 matching bases. The CDR3 runs 14 residues. From germline, CDR1 is SNHLY and CDR2 FYNNEI. Trimming shortened V by 4 bases and J by 4 bases, and 13 bases separated the two germline ends. CDR3 DNA sequence: TGTGCCAGCAGTGCAGGGGTGGCCTTCTATGGCTACACCTTC. Translation: CASSAGVAFYGYTF. The full variable domain, in which reference TRBV2 and TRBJ1-2 provide the parts outside the CDR3, is EPEVTQTPSHQVTQMGQEVILRCVPISNHLYFYWYRQILGQKVEFLVSFYNNEISEKSEIFDDQFSVERPDGSNFTLKIRSTKLEDSAMYFCASSAGVAFYGYTFGSGTRLTVV.

The chain links TRBV6-5 to TRBJ1-2; D is uncertain. Germline-derived CDR1 and CDR2 are MNHEY and SVGAGI. The CDR3 length is 15 residues. V lost 2 bases to trimming and J lost 4 bases, with 14 bases between them. The chain's CDR3 is CASSYSVGRFYGYTF. The CDR3 region has the DNA TGTGCCAGCAGTTACAGCGTGGGGAGATTCTATGGCTACACCTTC.

This clone was counted between two and nine times. The DNA for the CDR3 is TGTGCCAGCAGTCCATTCCTAGCGGGCCAGCGCTACGAGCAGTACTTC. Translation: CASSPFLAGQRYEQYF. V is TRBV6-6 and J is TRBJ2-7, with 8 bases aligning to TRBD2. The CDR3 spans 16 residues. V lost 5 bases, J lost 3 bases, and 12 bases stayed unmatched. Per germline, CDR1 MNHNY and CDR2 SVGAGI (reference sequence).

This chain connects TRBV10-3 to TRBJ2-1, with D uncertain. The CDR3 is made up of 13 amino acids. Looked up from germline, CDR1 is ENHRY and CDR2 is SYGVKD. V was cut by 2 bases and J by 6 bases, with 8 bases left in between. CDR3 bases: TGTGCCATCAGTGAGCGAACTCCCAATGAGCAGTTCTTC. Its protein product is CAISERTPNEQFF.

The rearrangement links TRBV5-6 to TRBJ2-3, with D perhaps TRBD1 (6 bases). Germline loops: CDR1 SGHDT, CDR2 YYEEEE. V lost 4 bases to trimming and J lost 4 bases, with 7 bases between them. The CDR3 sequence is 12 residues long. The CDR3: CASSPGADTQYF. For the CDR3, the DNA is TGTGCCAGCAGCCCAGGGGCAGATACGCAGTATTTT.

This rearrangement joins TRBV5-6 to TRBJ2-1, with 8 bases lining up with TRBD1. The CDR3 covers 15 residues. CDR1 and CDR2 from the germline V gene are SGHDT and YYEEEE. The junction had 9 bases not matched to a gene; V was cut back by 7 bases and J by 3 bases. As DNA, the CDR3 is TGTGCCAGCTCCAGGGGGCGGAGGTACTACAATGAGCAGTTCTTC. This gives the protein CASSRGRRYYNEQFF.